Sequencing of this TCR beta chain was carried out in a study of T-cell reconstitution after alpha-beta-depleted transplantation in children. This clonotype was recorded at least ten times. Preparation of the TCRbeta library involved a method that used unique molecular identifiers. TCRdb fed the PCR reads into MiXCR, producing one record per CDR3 protein. The sample lists more than 250,000 distinct CDR3 sequences, more than 8% seen once, with around 10% in the top ten. Trimming removed 0 bases at V and 1 base at J, with 13 bases between. The CDR3 covers 16 residues. The germline CDR1 and CDR2 sequences are SGHTS and YDEGEE.

Here the sequenced sample was PBMCs from the stem cell graft donor, taken from the stem cell graft. This TCR was sampled from a human donor who donated a stem cell graft to a child with SCID. V gene TRBV5-8 combines with J gene TRBJ1-2; TRBD1 is a possible D gene (5 bases). CDR3 bases: TGTGCCAGCAGCTTGGCACTCGACAGTTTTAACTATGGCTACACCTTC. As protein: CASSLALDSFNYGYTF.